The clone carrying this T cell receptor beta chain was recorded a few times. Antigen specificity is unknown. Every bit of the isolated RNA underwent reverse transcription, so sequencing read expressed TCRB transcripts. Roughly 3.6 million reads per sample were averaged for naive, central memory and regulatory samples. The assay was immunoSEQ multiplex PCR, and TCRdb's table has in-frame clones only and misses some. Of about 290,000 clones listed, around 7.8% were seen once; the top ten hold under 1.3%. The sample belongs to a study of beta chain features in type 1 diabetes. Trimming took 5 bases from V and 0 from J, leaving 14 bases between them. Germline lookup yields CDR1 LGHNA and CDR2 YNFKEQ. The CDR3 is 16 amino acids. A sort by CD45RO/CCR7/CD25/CD127/CD95/CD27 yielded CD4+ naive, central memory, regulatory and stem cell-like memory cells. General observations from the study: Within patients, naive, central memory and Treg TCRB repertoires seemed more similar than within healthy donors.

Input material: central memory CD4+ T cells from blood. The source of this sequence is a woman aged 18-30 years in good health. The chain recombines TRBV4-2 with TRBJ2-1, with a possible D match to TRBD2 (6 bases). Written as DNA, the CDR3 is TGTGCCAGCAGCTCCGGCGGGGCCAGCTCCTACAATGAGCAGTTCTTC. Its protein product is CASSSGGASSYNEQFF.